This section outlines one T cell receptor beta chain sequence together with its context. The germline V gene has CDR1 SGHRS and CDR2 YFSETQ. There are 19 residues in the CDR3. V was cut by 0 bases and J by 2 bases, with 21 bases left in between. Under the authors' procedure: Nucleated cell number was recorded as an estimate derived from reference gene primer amplification. The data were produced by immunoSEQ multiplex PCR, yet TCRdb's version contains in-frame clones alone and is incomplete. V, J and clone size are those of that table, while D and trimming were read from the DNA. Of some 250,000 clones in the sample, approximately 83% were seen once. This sample was included in a study of blood T cell repertoires in COVID-19. At the level of the study: The samples span acute and convalescent COVID-19 from the United States, Italy and Spain. T cells, B-cell-depleted T cells, or PBMCs provided the cDNA or gDNA that served as material.

The sequence derives from a woman aged 25 to 45 who had recovered from COVID-19. The specimen was peripheral blood. This chain uses TRBV5-1 with TRBJ1-3; possibly TRBD1 for D (5 bases). The CDR3 loop reads CASSLVGQSPFPPGNTIYF. CDR3 DNA: TGCGCCAGCAGCTTGGTGGGGCAGTCTCCCTTCCCACCTGGAAACACCATATATTTT.